The source of this T cell receptor (beta chain) is a study of a mutant IDH1 vaccine in newly diagnosed glioma. The J segment lost 12 bases and the V segment lost 6 bases, leaving 19 bases of the junction unmatched. The CDR3 loop spans 16 amino acids. Time point specified: week 35, safety follow-up. One vaccine dose held 300 ug of mutant IDH1 20-mer peptide and came with topical imiquimod. Turning to this clone: What it recognizes is unknown.

Data came from immunoSEQ multiplex PCR; TCRdb stores just in-frame clones and leaves some out. The sample consists of over 55,000 clones, 81% of them appearing once. The specimen comprised PBMCs, sampled from a glioma patient whose treatment included an IDH1 peptide vaccine. The sequence came from a middle-aged man with glioma. The gene calls are TRBV5-3 and TRBJ2-1; TRBD2 agrees at 9 bases. TRBV5-3 is marked as an open reading frame, function uncertain. The CDR3 loop is CARTPRLAGGPRGQFF. CDR3 nucleotides: TGTGCCAGAACCCCGCGCCTTGCGGGAGGGCCCCGGGGGCAGTTCTTC.